The 9 T cell receptor beta chains reported below all come from one sample, sequenced in a study of T cells in Graves' hyperthyroidism and ophthalmopathy. Amplified TCR beta CDR3 regions derived from RNA transcripts. Researchers ran a first-round RT-PCR on the TCR CDR3 using the HTBI primer set. MiXCR was run by TCRdb on the multiplex PCR reads, yielding one entry per CDR3 protein. The sample carries roughly 570,000 distinct CDR3 sequences, just over 45% recorded once. Sample: peripheral blood or thyroid tissue (not recorded which). These receptors all come from a woman in her late teens or twenties with Graves' hyperthyroidism.

In its sample, this clonotype was seen many times. This chain links TRBV5-8 with TRBJ2-7, with TRBD2 identical over 13 bases. The CDR3 length is 17 residues. The germline V gene encodes CDR1 SGHTS and CDR2 YDEGEE. The J segment lost 4 bases and the V segment lost 4 bases, leaving 11 bases of the junction unmatched. The CDR3 loop reads CASSPGGGLAGVYEQYF. CDR3 coding DNA: TGTGCCAGCAGCCCGGGGGGAGGACTAGCGGGAGTGTACGAGCAGTACTTC.

This clonotype was observed many times. The chain uses TRBV2 and TRBJ1-1; D unresolved. CDR1 and CDR2 (germline): SNHLY, FYNNEI. V was shortened by 6 bases and J by 4 bases, with 15 bases between the two germline ends. The CDR3 is 14 amino acids. CDR3 amino acids: CASRIYGDSTEAFF. The DNA of the CDR3 is TGTGCCAGCAGGATCTATGGGGATAGCACTGAAGCTTTCTTT. The full variable domain, completed using reference TRBV2 and TRBJ1-1, is EPEVTQTPSHQVTQMGQEVILRCVPISNHLYFYWYRQILGQKVEFLVSFYNNEISEKSEIFDDQFSVERPDGSNFTLKIRSTKLEDSAMYFCASRIYGDSTEAFFGQGTRLTVV.

Many counts were recorded for this clonotype. The chain links TRBV7-2 to TRBJ2-5, with 12 bases identical to TRBD2. Trimming at V came to 1 base and at J to 5 bases, leaving 11 bases not matched to a gene. Germline V gene data show CDR1 as SGHTA and CDR2 as FQGNSA. The CDR3 has 18 amino acids. As DNA, the CDR3 is TGTGCCAGCAGCTTAGGGGGTCCTCGGACTAGCGGGGACGAGACCCAGTACTTC. Its translation: CASSLGGPRTSGDETQYF. Filled out from reference TRBV7-2 and TRBJ2-5, the complete variable domain reads GAGVSQSPSNKVTEKGKDVELRCDPISGHTALYWYRQSLGQGLEFLIYFQGNSAPDKSGLPSDRFSAERTGGSVSTLTIQRTQQEDSAVYLCASSLGGPRTSGDETQYFGPGTRLLVL.

This clonotype appeared many times. The rearrangement uses TRBV7-2 and TRBJ2-7; D unclear. CDR1 is SGHTA, CDR2 FQGNSA, per germline. Trimming removed 5 bases from V and 1 base from J, with 9 bases in between. This CDR3 has 13 amino acids. CDR3 sequence: CASSPSPSYEQYF. DNA for the CDR3: TGTGCCAGCAGCCCAAGTCCTTCCTACGAGCAGTACTTC.

The chain carries TRBV29-1 and TRBJ1-2, with D perhaps TRBD1 (6 bases). Germline-derived CDR1 and CDR2 are SQVTM and ANQGSEA. The ends were cut back, 8 bases at V and 6 bases at J, with 19 bases in the middle. This CDR3 contains 13 residues. The CDR3 region is CSSATGFVDGYTF. CDR3 in DNA: TGCAGCAGTGCCACAGGGTTTGTTGATGGCTACACCTTC.

Turning to this clonotype: This may arise from a read error, as a much more abundant clone is one base away. CDR3 coding DNA: TGTGCCAGCAGCCAATCGGAGGCGGGGAACACTAAAGCTTTCTTT. Encoded protein: CASSQSEAGNTKAFF. The chain couples TRBV4-2 to TRBJ1-1, with D unclear. Per germline, CDR1 LGHNA and CDR2 YNFKEQ. The CDR3 is made up of 15 amino acids.

This clonotype has at least ten counts. The chain recombines TRBV4-1 with TRBJ2-5, with 8 bases that match TRBD2. The CDR3 is made up of 14 amino acids. CDR1 is MGHRA, CDR2 YSYEKL, per germline. J lost 4 bases, V lost 0 bases, and 1 base had no gene match. The CDR3 region has the DNA TGCGCCAGCAGCCAAGATGGGACTAGAGAGACCCAGTACTTC. Translating gives CASSQDGTRETQYF.

The chain's CDR3 is CASSDRVGRYNTEAFF. DNA of the CDR3: TGTGCCAGTAGCGACAGGGTAGGGAGGTACAACACTGAAGCTTTCTTT. The V call is TRBV19, the J call TRBJ1-1; TRBD1 aligns across 7 bases. J lost 2 bases, V lost 6 bases, and 12 bases had no gene match. The CDR3 has 16 residues. Looked up from germline, CDR1 is LNHDA and CDR2 is SQIVND (reference sequence).

This clonotype has ten or more counts. The chain is built from TRBV20-1 and TRBJ1-5; the D is unclear. This CDR3 has 14 residues. Per the germline V gene, CDR1 is DFQATT and CDR2 is SNEGSKA (reference sequence). With 3 bases removed from V and 2 bases from J, the gap between germline ends came to 11 bases. CDR3 nucleotides: TGCAGTGCTAGTGAAGGAGGGCGCAATCAGCCCCAGCATTTT. Protein: CSASEGGRNQPQHF.